These 8 T cell receptor beta chains were sequenced from one sample in a study of T cells after yellow fever vaccination. TCRdb reprocessed the 5' RACE reads via MiXCR and lists one record per CDR3 protein. The sample lists 200,000 to 300,000 distinct CDR3 sequences; about 3.7% were seen once. This specimen consisted of PBMCs, obtained 15 days after the yellow fever booster vaccination. The receptor set was obtained from a young man who received the YFV17D yellow fever vaccine.

This chain uses TRBV19 with TRBJ2-7; 7 nucleotides match TRBD1. Germline V gene lookup returns CDR1 LNHDA and CDR2 SQIVND (reference sequence). CDR3 size: 15 residues. V shed 3 bases, J shed 2 bases, and the junction held 7 bases outside the gene matches. CDR3 amino acids: CASSILGTEAYEQYF. The CDR3 nucleotides read TGTGCCAGTAGTATTCTCGGGACAGAGGCCTACGAGCAGTACTTC.

This clonotype came up many times. The chain links TRBV3-1 to TRBJ2-7; 11 bases match TRBD1. V lost 4 bases and J lost 6; bases outside the gene matches: 8. The CDR3 contains 15 residues. Per germline, CDR1 LGHDT and CDR2 YNNKEL (reference sequence). The CDR3 protein is CASSPGQGGEGEQYF. The CDR3 DNA reads as TGTGCCAGCAGCCCGGGACAGGGGGGAGAGGGCGAGCAGTACTTC.

Many counts were recorded for this clonotype. The chain carries TRBV2 and TRBJ2-5, with 8 bases fitting TRBD2. The CDR3 is 14 amino acids. The J segment lost 3 bases and the V segment lost 4 bases, leaving 4 bases of the junction unmatched. Germline CDR1 SNHLY, CDR2 FYNNEI. The CDR3 region is CASSGNGGEETQYF. The CDR3 DNA is TGTGCCAGCAGTGGGAACGGGGGGGAAGAGACCCAGTACTTC.

This clonotype was seen at least ten times. V usage is TRBV5-1 and J usage is TRBJ2-2; 8 positions agree with TRBD1. The CDR3 runs to 14 residues. Germline V gives CDR1 SGHRS, CDR2 YFSETQ. Germline trimming cut 8 bases from V and 4 bases from J; bases unmatched to any gene: 7. This chain's CDR3 is CASQQDRVTGELFF. The CDR3 DNA reads as TGCGCCAGTCAGCAGGACAGGGTCACCGGGGAGCTGTTTTTT.

This clonotype came up many times. The chain links TRBV19 to TRBJ2-2, with D maybe TRBD1 (5 bases). This CDR3 has 16 residues. CDR1 is LNHDA and CDR2 is SQIVND in the germline V gene (reference sequence). V shed 5 bases and J shed 0 bases, with 13 bases lying between them. The CDR3 is CASSSRQTPNTGELFF. CDR3 DNA: TGTGCCAGTAGTTCGCGACAGACCCCGAACACCGGGGAGCTGTTTTTT.

This clonotype was detected ten times or more. The chain recombines TRBV12-3 or TRBV12-4 with TRBJ2-5, with no clear D. This CDR3 is 13 amino acids long. Trimming removed 8 bases from V and 7 bases from J, with 17 bases in between. The CDR3 is CASRITGRGTQYF. In nucleotides, the CDR3 is TGTGCCAGCCGCATCACTGGCCGCGGGACCCAGTACTTC.

This clonotype was seen at least ten times. V and J are TRBV6-5 and TRBJ1-1; the D gene is possibly TRBD1 (5 bases). V lost 7 bases, J lost 2 bases, and 14 bases lay in between. CDR3 length: 14 residues. CDR1 and CDR2 (germline): MNHEY, SVGAGI. CDR3 region: CASNSGFGNTEAFF. CDR3 nucleotide sequence: TGTGCCAGCAACTCAGGGTTCGGAAACACTGAAGCTTTCTTT.

This clonotype was found many times. The chain links TRBV7-2 to TRBJ2-2; D gene ambiguous. V was cut by 6 bases and J by 6 bases, with 14 bases left in between. Germline values: CDR1 SGHTA, CDR2 FQGNSA. This CDR3 is 14 amino acids long. CDR3 in amino acids: CASRYTADAGELFF. Here the CDR3 DNA reads TGTGCCAGCAGATACACCGCTGATGCCGGGGAGCTGTTTTTT.